What follows is one T cell receptor beta chain and its context. Its cognate antigen is unknown. This entry is derived from a study of cytomegalovirus exposure and HLA in healthy donors. Background on the study: The 100 to 150 validation repertoires, a later analysis reported, used the same platform as the 600 to 850 repertoires from the first cohort.

The ends were cut back, 5 bases at V and 0 bases at J, with 11 bases in the middle. The length of the CDR3 is 15 residues. Germline CDR1 is SNHLY and CDR2 is FYNNEI. The study, taken as a whole, reports: First-cohort TCR clusters tended to co-occur in the roughly 130 validation repertoires, a later analysis found. CMV antigen specificity was confirmed in vitro for a few CMV-associated chains.

The donors were in the roughly 120-subject validation cohort, distinct from the approximately 700-subject first cohort. Using immunoSEQ multiplex PCR, the repertoire was profiled, and TCRdb retains in-frame clones only, with some absent. The data contain around 240,000 clones, 90% of them singletons. This chain connects TRBV2 to TRBJ2-1, with a weak D call TRBD2 (5 bases). Sequencing used PBMCs. The sequence derives from a woman between 18 and 30 years old in good health and CMV-seronegative. The CDR3 is CASSRGLPSYNEQFF. The CDR3 nucleotides are TGTGCCAGCAGTAGAGGGCTCCCCTCCTACAATGAGCAGTTCTTC. The full variable domain, rest sourced from reference TRBV2 and TRBJ2-1, is EPEVTQTPSHQVTQMGQEVILRCVPISNHLYFYWYRQILGQKVEFLVSFYNNEISEKSEIFDDQFSVERPDGSNFTLKIRSTKLEDSAMYFCASSRGLPSYNEQFFGPGTRLTVL.